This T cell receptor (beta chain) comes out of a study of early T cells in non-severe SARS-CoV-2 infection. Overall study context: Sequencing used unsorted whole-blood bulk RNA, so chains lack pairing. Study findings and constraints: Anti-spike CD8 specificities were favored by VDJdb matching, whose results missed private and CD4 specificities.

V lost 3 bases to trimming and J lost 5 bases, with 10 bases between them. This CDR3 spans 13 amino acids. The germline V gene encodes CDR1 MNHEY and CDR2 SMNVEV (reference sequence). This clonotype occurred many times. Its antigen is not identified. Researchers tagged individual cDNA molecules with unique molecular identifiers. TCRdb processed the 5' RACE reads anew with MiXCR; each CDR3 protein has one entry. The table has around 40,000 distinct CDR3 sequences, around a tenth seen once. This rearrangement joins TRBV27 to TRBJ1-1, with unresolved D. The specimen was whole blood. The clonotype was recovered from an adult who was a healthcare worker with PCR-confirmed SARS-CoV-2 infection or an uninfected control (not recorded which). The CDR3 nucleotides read TGTGCCAGCAGTTTTCCCGGTTTGACTGAAGCTTTCTTT. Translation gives CASSFPGLTEAFF.